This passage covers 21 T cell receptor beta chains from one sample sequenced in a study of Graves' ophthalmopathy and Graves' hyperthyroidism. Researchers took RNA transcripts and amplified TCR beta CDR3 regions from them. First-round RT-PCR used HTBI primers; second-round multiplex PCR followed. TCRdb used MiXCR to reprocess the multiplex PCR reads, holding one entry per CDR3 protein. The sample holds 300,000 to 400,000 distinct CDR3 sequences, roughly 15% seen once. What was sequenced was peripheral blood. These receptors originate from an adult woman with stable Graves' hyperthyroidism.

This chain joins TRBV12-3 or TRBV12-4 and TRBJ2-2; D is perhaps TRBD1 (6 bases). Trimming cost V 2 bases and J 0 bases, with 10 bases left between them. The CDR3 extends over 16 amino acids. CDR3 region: CASSLRDNANTGELFF. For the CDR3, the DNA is TGTGCCAGCAGTTTACGGGACAATGCGAACACCGGGGAGCTGTTTTTT.

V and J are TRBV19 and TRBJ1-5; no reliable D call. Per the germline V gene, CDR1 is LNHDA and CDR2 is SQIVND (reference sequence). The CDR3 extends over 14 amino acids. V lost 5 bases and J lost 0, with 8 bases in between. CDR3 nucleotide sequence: TGTGCCAGTAGTCGAGGCTTTAGCAATCAGCCCCAGCATTTT. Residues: CASSRGFSNQPQHF.

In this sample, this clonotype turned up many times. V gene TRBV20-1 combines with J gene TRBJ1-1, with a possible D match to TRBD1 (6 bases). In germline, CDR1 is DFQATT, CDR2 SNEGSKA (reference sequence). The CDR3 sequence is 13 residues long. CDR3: CNPSGDWNTEAFF. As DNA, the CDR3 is TGCAATCCTTCAGGGGATTGGAACACTGAAGCTTTCTTT.

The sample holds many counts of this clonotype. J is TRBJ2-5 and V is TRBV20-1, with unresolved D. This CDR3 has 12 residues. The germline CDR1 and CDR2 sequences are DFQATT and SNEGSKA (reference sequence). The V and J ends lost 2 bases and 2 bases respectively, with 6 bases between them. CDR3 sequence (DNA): TGCAGTGCTAGAATCAGGCAAGAGACCCAGTACTTC. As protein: CSARIRQETQYF.

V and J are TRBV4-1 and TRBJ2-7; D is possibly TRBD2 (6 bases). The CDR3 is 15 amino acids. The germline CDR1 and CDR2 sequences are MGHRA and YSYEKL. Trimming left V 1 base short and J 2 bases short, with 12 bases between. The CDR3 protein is CASSQVGGGPYEQYF. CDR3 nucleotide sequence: TGCGCCAGCAGCCAAGTTGGGGGAGGCCCCTACGAGCAGTACTTC.

The CDR3 loop reads CASSQGEGANYGYTF. CDR3 coding DNA: TGCGCCAGCAGCCAAGGGGAAGGAGCTAACTATGGCTACACCTTC. This chain uses TRBV4-3 with TRBJ1-2, with D hard to call. This CDR3 has 15 amino acids. Germline assignment: CDR1 LGHNA and CDR2 YSLEER. V dropped 1 base and J dropped 0 bases, with 9 bases sitting between them.

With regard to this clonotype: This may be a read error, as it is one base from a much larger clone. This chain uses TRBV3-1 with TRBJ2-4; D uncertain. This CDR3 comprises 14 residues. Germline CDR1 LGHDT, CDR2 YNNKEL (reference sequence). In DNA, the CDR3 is TGTGCCAGCAGCCCCAGTTCTTCAGGAAACATTAAGTACTTC. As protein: CASSPSSSGNIKYF.

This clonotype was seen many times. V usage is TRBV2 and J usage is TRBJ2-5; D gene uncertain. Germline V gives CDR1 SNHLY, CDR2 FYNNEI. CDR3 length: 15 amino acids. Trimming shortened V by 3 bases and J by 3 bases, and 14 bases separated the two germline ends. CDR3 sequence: CASSEGVSREETQYF. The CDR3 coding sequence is TGTGCCAGCAGTGAGGGCGTGTCCCGGGAAGAGACCCAGTACTTC.

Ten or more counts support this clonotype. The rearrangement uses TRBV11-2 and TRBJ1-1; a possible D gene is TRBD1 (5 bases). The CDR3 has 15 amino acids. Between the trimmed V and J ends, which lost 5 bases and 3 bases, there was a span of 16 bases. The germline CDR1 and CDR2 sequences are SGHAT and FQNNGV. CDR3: CASSTVRQPHTEAFF. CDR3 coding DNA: TGTGCCAGCAGCACAGTGAGACAGCCGCACACTGAAGCTTTCTTT. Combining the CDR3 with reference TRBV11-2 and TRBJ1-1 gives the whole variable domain EAGVAQSPRYKIIEKRQSVAFWCNPISGHATLYWYQQILGQGPKLLIQFQNNGVVDDSQLPKDRFSAERLKGVDSTLKIQPAKLEDSAVYLCASSTVRQPHTEAFFGQGTRLTVV.

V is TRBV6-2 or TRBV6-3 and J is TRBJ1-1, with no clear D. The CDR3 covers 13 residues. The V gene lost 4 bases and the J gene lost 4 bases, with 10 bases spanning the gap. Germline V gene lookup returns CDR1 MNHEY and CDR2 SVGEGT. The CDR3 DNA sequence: TGTGCCAGCAGTTCACTGAGGACCACTGAAGCTTTCTTT. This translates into CASSSLRTTEAFF.

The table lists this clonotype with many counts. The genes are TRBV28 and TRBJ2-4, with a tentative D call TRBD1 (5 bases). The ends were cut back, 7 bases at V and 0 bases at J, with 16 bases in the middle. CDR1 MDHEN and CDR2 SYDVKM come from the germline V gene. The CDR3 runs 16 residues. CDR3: CASNPKGFRAKNIQYF. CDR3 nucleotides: TGTGCCAGCAACCCGAAGGGGTTTCGAGCCAAAAACATTCAGTACTTC. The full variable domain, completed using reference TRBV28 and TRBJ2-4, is DVKVTQSSRYLVKRTGEKVFLECVQDMDHENMFWYRQDPGLGLRLIYFSYDVKMKEKGDIPEGYSVSREKKERFSLILESASTNQTSMYLCASNPKGFRAKNIQYFGAGTRLSVL.

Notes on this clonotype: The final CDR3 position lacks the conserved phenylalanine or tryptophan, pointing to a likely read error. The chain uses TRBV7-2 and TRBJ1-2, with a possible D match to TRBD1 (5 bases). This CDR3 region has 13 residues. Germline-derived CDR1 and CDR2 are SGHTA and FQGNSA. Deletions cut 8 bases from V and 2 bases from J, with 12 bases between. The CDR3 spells CASRNDRNYGYTV. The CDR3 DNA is TGTGCCAGCCGCAATGACAGAAACTATGGCTACACCGTC.

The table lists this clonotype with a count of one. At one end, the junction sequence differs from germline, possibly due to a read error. CDR3 protein: CASSHLKNRGQDTGELCF. As DNA, the CDR3 is TGTGCTAGCAGTCACCTTAAGAACAGGGGGCAGGACACCGGGGAGCTGTGTTTT. The chain is built from TRBV12-3 or TRBV12-4 and TRBJ2-2; 9 positions agree with TRBD1. The length of the CDR3 is 18 residues.

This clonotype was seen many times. The CDR3 is CASSLRGQRGELFF. The CDR3 nucleotides are TGTGCCAGCAGCTTAAGAGGACAGCGCGGGGAGCTGTTTTTT. The V and J genes are TRBV7-8 and TRBJ2-2; weak D call: TRBD1 (6 bases). Trimming cost V 2 bases and J 7 bases, with 11 bases left between them. Germline V gene lookup returns CDR1 SGHVS and CDR2 FQNEAQ. The CDR3 extends over 14 amino acids.

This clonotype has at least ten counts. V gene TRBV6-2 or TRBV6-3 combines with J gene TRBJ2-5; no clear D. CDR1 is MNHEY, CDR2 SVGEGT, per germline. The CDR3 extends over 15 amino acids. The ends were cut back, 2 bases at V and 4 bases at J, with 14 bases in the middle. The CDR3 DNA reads TGTGCCAGCAGTTACGGCGGATCGACGGGAGAGACCCAGTACTTC. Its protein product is CASSYGGSTGETQYF.

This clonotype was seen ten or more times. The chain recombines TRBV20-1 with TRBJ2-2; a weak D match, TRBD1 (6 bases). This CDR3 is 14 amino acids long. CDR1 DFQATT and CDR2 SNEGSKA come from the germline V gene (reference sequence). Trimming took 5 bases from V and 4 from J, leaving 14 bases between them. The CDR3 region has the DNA TGCAGTGCTGAAAAGGACAGACTCACCGGGGAGCTGTTTTTT. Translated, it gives CSAEKDRLTGELFF.

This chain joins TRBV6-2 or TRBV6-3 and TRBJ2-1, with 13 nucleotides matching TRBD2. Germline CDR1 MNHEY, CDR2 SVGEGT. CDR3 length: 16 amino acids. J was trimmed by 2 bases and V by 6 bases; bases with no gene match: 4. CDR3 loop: CASSETSGRAYNEQFF. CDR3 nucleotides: TGTGCCAGCAGCGAAACTAGCGGGAGGGCCTACAATGAGCAGTTCTTC.

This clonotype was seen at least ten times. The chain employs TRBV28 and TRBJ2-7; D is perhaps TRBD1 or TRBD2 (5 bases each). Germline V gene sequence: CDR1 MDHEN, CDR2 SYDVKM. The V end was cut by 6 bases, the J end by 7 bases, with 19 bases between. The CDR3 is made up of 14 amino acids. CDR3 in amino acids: CASRSPGLTVEQYF. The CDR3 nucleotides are TGTGCCAGCAGGAGCCCCGGACTGACAGTTGAGCAGTACTTC.

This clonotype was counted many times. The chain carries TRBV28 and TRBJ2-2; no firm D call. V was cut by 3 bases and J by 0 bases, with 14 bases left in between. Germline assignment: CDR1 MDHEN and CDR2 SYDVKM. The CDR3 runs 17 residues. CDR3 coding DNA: TGTGCCAGCAGTTTTATGTTTGTTGCAGCGAACACCGGGGAGCTGTTTTTT. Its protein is CASSFMFVAANTGELFF.

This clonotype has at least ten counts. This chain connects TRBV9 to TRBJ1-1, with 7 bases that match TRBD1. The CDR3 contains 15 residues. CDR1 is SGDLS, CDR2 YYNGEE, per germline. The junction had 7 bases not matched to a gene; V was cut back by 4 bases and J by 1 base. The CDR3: CASSPGGSWNTEAFF. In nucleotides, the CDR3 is TGTGCCAGCAGCCCAGGGGGTTCCTGGAACACTGAAGCTTTCTTT.

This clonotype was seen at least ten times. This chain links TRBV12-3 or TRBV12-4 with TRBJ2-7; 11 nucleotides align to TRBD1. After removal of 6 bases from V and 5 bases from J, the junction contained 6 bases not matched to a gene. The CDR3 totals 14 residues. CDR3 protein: CASSPRTGGDEQYF. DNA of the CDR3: TGTGCCAGCAGCCCCCGGACAGGGGGCGACGAGCAGTACTTC.